This T cell receptor (beta chain) appears in the sequencing data of a study of blood T cells in healthy people across ages. Overall study context: Researchers report that template switching captured about one barcoded beta molecule per two T cells. Study-level points and caveats: A strong correlation was found between TCR beta diversity and the percentage of naive T cells.

Germline loops: CDR1 DFQATT, CDR2 SNEGSKA (reference sequence). This CDR3 comprises 13 residues. V was pared by 6 bases and J by 5 bases, with 16 bases between. In the case of this clonotype: Its target is unknown.

A second PCR of about 6 to 12 cycles used a sample-barcoded 5' primer and a J-beta primer mix. TCRdb reanalysed the 5' RACE reads using MiXCR and keeps one entry per CDR3 protein. In the table there are roughly 800,000 distinct CDR3 sequences, roughly 60% of which are singletons. This receptor was obtained from a man aged 25 to 40 in good health. Specimen: blood. This chain links TRBV20-1 with TRBJ1-2; perhaps TRBD1 as D (5 bases). CDR3 in amino acids: CSAGGHPGYGYTF. CDR3 nucleotides: TGCAGTGCCGGTGGACATCCTGGGTATGGCTACACCTTC.